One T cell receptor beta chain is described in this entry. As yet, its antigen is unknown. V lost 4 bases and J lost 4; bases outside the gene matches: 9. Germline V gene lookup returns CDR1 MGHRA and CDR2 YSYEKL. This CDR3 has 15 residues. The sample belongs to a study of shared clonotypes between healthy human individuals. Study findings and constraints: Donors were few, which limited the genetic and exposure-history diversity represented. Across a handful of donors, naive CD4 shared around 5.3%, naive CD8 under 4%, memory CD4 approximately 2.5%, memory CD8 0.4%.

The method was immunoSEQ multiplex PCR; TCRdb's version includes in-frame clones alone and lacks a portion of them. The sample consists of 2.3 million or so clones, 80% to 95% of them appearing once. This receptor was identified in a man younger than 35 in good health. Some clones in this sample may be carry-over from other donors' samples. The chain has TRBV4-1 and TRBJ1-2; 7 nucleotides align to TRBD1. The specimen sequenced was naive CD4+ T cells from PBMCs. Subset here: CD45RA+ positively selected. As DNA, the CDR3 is TGCGCCAGCAGCCTCCCGACAGGGACCCGCTATGGCTACACCTTC. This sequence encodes CASSLPTGTRYGYTF.